This T cell receptor (beta chain) derives from a study of T-cell reconstitution after alpha-beta-depleted transplantation in children. A library of TCRbeta sequences, prepared with unique molecular identifiers, was generated. TCRdb used MiXCR to reprocess the PCR reads, holding one entry per CDR3 protein. Of some 600,000 distinct CDR3 sequences in the sample, 10% to 15% were seen once. The sample holds many counts of this clonotype. Its antigen is not known. Findings of the study overall: Reportedly, alpha-beta T cells present about two months post-transplant originated from several hundred expanded clones of graft origin. TCRbeta diversity was high at day 60 in some patients (a result of surviving recipient T cells and thymic progenitors). Counts and diversity of T cells one year after transplant came mostly from newly produced T cells.

Trimming at V came to 6 bases and at J to 3 bases, leaving 5 bases not matched to a gene. The germline V gene encodes CDR1 DFQATT and CDR2 SNEGSKA (reference sequence). The CDR3 contains 13 residues. The sequences come from PBMCs, mostly from graft donor cells, collected 360 days after TCRalphabeta/CD19-depleted stem cell transplant. The TCR comes from a male patient younger than 18 who had a stem cell transplant for acute myeloid leukemia, so the T cells may come from the graft donor. The J gene is TRBJ2-7, the V gene TRBV20-1; 10 nucleotides agree with TRBD1. CDR3 sequence: CSARTGGIYEQYF. The CDR3 bases are TGCAGTGCCCGGACAGGGGGGATCTACGAGCAGTACTTC.